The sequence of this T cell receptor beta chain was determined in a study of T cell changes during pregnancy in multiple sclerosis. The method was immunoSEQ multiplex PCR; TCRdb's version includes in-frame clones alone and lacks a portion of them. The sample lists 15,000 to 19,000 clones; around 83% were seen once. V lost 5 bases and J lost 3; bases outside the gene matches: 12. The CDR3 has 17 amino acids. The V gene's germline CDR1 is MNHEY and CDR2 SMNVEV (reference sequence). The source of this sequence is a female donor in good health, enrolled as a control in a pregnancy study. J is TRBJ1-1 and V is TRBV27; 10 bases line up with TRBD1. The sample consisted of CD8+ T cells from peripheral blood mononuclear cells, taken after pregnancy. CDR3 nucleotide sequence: TGTGCCAGCAGTCACTTCCGGGACAGGGGACGATACACTGAAGCTTTCTTT. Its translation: CASSHFRDRGRYTEAFF.